This T cell receptor beta chain was observed in a study of shared clonotypes between healthy human individuals. Overall study findings and caveats: It was the few donors that limited the genetic and exposure-history diversity represented.

Germline CDR1 is SGHAT and CDR2 is FQNNGV. The CDR3 spans 16 residues. Trimming took off 1 base at V and 3 bases at J, with 14 bases between the two ends. Deep-level running was used for the assay. Repertoires were generated with immunoSEQ multiplex PCR, while TCRdb's copy carries only in-frame clones and drops some. The data show approximately 2.5 million clones, over 85% seen once. Turning to this clone: Its antigen remains unidentified.

It was into CD45RA+ naive and CD45RA-negative memory subsets that the CD4+ cells were split. The chain couples TRBV11-2 to TRBJ2-3; D is possibly TRBD1 or TRBD2 (6 bases each). The TCR was taken from a man aged 18 to 29 in good health. Sequenced sample: naive CD4+ T cells sorted from blood. Subset specified: CD45RA+ positively selected. CDR3 sequence (DNA): TGTGCCAGCAGCTTAGGAACAGGGAGGATGACAGATACGCAGTATTTT. Translation gives CASSLGTGRMTDTQYF.